Sequencing of this T cell receptor beta chain was carried out in a study of technical replicates of blood from a few donors (TCRdb year 2017). To note about this clone: Its specific antigen is unknown. Qualities for individual bases were not recorded, and no much larger clone is one base off.

Library preparation was by the immunoSEQ multiplex PCR assay. Not all clones reach the TCRdb copy of this immuneACCESS table, which keeps in-frame sequences only. Checked studies attribute under half of the gap to unresolved V genes and leave the rest unexplained. The table for this sample lists 74,000 or so clones; around 90% of them were counted only once. Roughly 0.3% of the sample belongs to the ten largest clones. The trim is 3 bases for V and 5 bases for J, with a gap of 13 bases between the germline ends. CDR1 and CDR2 (PRHDT, FYEKMQ) derive from the germline V gene (reference sequence). The CDR3 runs 14 amino acids, cysteine and phenylalanine included. CDR3 DNA only is kept here, 42 bases in frame from base 1.

Sequenced material: T cells isolated from PBMCs. The sequence links TRBV13 to TRBJ2-5; D gene: possibly TRBD2, on 5 matching bases. This clonotype originated in a human donor in good health. The CDR3 is CASSFMAGGETQYF. The nucleotides are TGTGCCAGCAGCTTTATGGCGGGCGGGGAGACCCAGTACTTC.